This record looks at one T cell receptor beta chain sequence and its context. Sequencing used immunoSEQ multiplex PCR; TCRdb keeps in-frame clones, though not all of them. Found here are roughly 400,000 clones, roughly 86% of them singletons; the top ten hold roughly 2%. The data were taken from a study of blood T cell repertoires in COVID-19. Looked up from germline, CDR1 is GTSNPN and CDR2 is SVGIG (reference sequence). The CDR3 runs to 13 residues. Sequenced input: PBMCs or T cells enriched from blood (not recorded which). The chain is built from TRBV30 and TRBJ2-3; a possible D gene is TRBD2 (6 bases). The receptor's source is a woman between 40 and 55 years old with acute COVID-19. DNA of the CDR3: TGTGCAAAGGGTGAAGGGAGGTTGGATACGCAGTATTTT. Its protein product is CAKGEGRLDTQYF.